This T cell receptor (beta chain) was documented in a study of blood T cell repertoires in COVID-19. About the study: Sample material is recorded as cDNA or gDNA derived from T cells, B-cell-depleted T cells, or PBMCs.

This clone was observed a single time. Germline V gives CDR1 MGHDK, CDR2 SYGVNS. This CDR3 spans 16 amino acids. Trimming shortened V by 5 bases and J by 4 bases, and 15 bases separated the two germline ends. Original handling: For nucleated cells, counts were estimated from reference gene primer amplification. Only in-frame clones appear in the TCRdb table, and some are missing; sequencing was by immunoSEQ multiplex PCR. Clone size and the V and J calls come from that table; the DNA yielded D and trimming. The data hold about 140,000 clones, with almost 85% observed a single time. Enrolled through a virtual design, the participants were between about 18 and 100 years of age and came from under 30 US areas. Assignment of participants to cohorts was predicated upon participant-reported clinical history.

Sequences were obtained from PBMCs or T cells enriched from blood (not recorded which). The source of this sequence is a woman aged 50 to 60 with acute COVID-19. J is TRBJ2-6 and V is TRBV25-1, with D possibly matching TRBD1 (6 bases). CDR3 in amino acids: CASSHNRDAGANVLTF. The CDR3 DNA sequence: TGTGCCAGCAGTCACAACAGGGATGCCGGGGCCAACGTCCTGACTTTC.